Given below is one TCR beta chain in context. The antigen is not known. In the same sample, other DNA sequences code for this CDR3. Trimming cost V 7 bases and J 2 bases, with 6 bases left between them. CDR3 size: 11 residues. Germline values: CDR1 SGHRS, CDR2 YFSETQ. The sample originates from a study of graft-versus-host responses after intestinal transplantation. About the research overall: Uniformly, recipients were administered anti-thymocyte globulin induction with subsequent tacrolimus and steroids for about 3 years.

Grafts had their tissue processed, releasing intraepithelial and lamina propria lymphocytes. Broader study findings: Analysis identified GvH clones in recipient marrow, with some appearing first in ileum or blood. High graft-versus-host to host-versus-graft clonal ratios were found in allografts of patients who had graft-donor T cell macrochimerism.

Assay: immunoSEQ multiplex PCR; the TCRdb copy retains only in-frame clones and omits some. The repertoire has some 29,000 clones, approximately 80% of them found once; the top ten carry roughly 3%. The chain recombines TRBV5-1 with TRBJ2-5, with D possibly matching TRBD2 (5 bases). Sequences were derived from ileum tissue, sampled 98 days after intestinal transplantation. The sequence was obtained from a human patient who received an intestinal transplant, so some T cells may come from the graft donor. The CDR3 sequence is CASGGQETQYF. For the CDR3, the DNA is TGCGCCAGCGGAGGTCAAGAGACCCAGTACTTC.